This T cell receptor beta chain was captured by sequencing in a study of PD-1 blockade in classical Hodgkin lymphoma. Study results and caveats: Individuals initiating nivolumab under 1 year after ASCT were excluded. Baseline TCR diversity was reportedly lower in newly diagnosed patients than healthy donors.

Autologous stem cell transplantation was followed by relapse in every patient, and brentuximab vedotin exposure varied. TCRdb's copy holds only in-frame clones and misses some; the assay was immunoSEQ multiplex PCR. This table holds under 70,000 clones, 70% to 80% found once. Remarks on this clone: Its antigen is as yet unknown.

The source of this sequence is a human donor with classical Hodgkin lymphoma. The sample in question was peripheral blood mononuclear cells (PBMCs), obtained before the second cycle of nivolumab.

The DNA of the CDR3 is TGTGCCAGCAGCTTATTTAGATACGAGCAGTACTTC. Translating gives CASSLFRYEQYF. V usage is TRBV7-8 and J usage is TRBJ2-7; the D is unclear. Trimming took 2 bases from V and 4 from J, leaving 6 bases between them. The CDR3 length is 12 residues. Germline assignment: CDR1 SGHVS and CDR2 FQNEAQ.